The rows below give T cell receptor beta chains drawn from one sample of a study of blood T cells in healthy people across ages. TCRdb independently ran MiXCR on the 5' RACE reads; one entry per CDR3 protein. The sample consists of some 800,000 distinct CDR3 sequences, around 25% of them appearing once. These data were likewise used in another study, on T cells of mothers and their children.

Material: blood. The receptors here all came from a boy between 10 and 17 years old in good health. Each CDR3 is given with its conserved first and last residue. A D gene is named only where the DNA matches it firmly. Not every row has a clone size; where given, it reads once, few, many or a size class.

>TRBV7-3|14|TRBD1|TRBJ2-2|few
CASRDSANTGELFF
TGTGCCAGCCGGGACAGTGCGAACACCGGGGAGCTGTTTTTT
>TRBV28|14|-|TRBJ2-7|few
CASSPGAGNYEQYF
TGTGCCAGCAGCCCCGGAGCTGGAAACTACGAGCAGTACTTC
>TRBV5-1|14|-|TRBJ2-6|-
CASSWGSEANVLTF
TGCGCCAGCAGCTGGGGTTCTGAGGCCAACGTCCTGACTTTC
>TRBV28|16|TRBD2|TRBJ2-3|few
CASSDSGGALRDTQYF
TGTGCCAGCAGTGATAGCGGGGGGGCCTTGAGAGATACGCAGTATTTT
>TRBV11-2|13|-|TRBJ2-7|-
CAGSALPAYEQYF
TGTGCCGGCAGCGCCCTCCCCGCTTACGAGCAGTACTTC
>TRBV7-2|15|-|TRBJ2-4|-
CASTPDPTGKNIQYF
TGTGCCAGCACCCCTGACCCTACGGGCAAAAACATTCAGTACTTC
>TRBV4-1|17|TRBD2|TRBJ2-1|few
CASSRIVAGLTYNEQFF
TGCGCCAGCAGCCGGATAGTAGCGGGTCTAACCTACAATGAGCAGTTCTTC
>TRBV12-3/TRBV12-4|14|-|TRBJ1-5|few
CASSEVRGNQPQHF
TGTGCCAGCAGTGAAGTCCGGGGCAATCAGCCCCAGCATTTT
>TRBV7-2|15|-|TRBJ1-6|once
CASSPMLEGNSPLHF
TGTGCCAGCAGCCCAATGCTCGAGGGGAATTCACCCCTCCACTTT
>TRBV7-9|13|-|TRBJ1-4|few
CASSFGDREKLFF
TGTGCCAGCAGCTTCGGGGATCGGGAAAAACTGTTTTTT
>TRBV6-6|13|-|TRBJ2-7|few
CASSYATSYEQYF
TGTGCCAGCAGTTACGCCACAAGCTACGAGCAGTACTTC
>TRBV9|15|-|TRBJ2-7|few
CASSSHEGGGYEQYF
TGTGCCAGCAGCTCCCACGAGGGGGGCGGCTACGAGCAGTACTTC
>TRBV7-3|15|TRBD2|TRBJ2-3|few
CASSRIAGTTDTQYF
TGTGCCAGCAGTAGAATAGCGGGGACCACAGATACGCAGTATTTT
>TRBV19|13|-|TRBJ2-4|-
CASSPGGQDIQYF
TGTGCCAGTAGCCCAGGCGGGCAGGACATTCAGTACTTC
>TRBV4-3|14|-|TRBJ2-1|few
CASSQAPTEYEQFF
TGCGCCAGCAGCCAGGCCCCGACAGAATATGAGCAGTTCTTC
>TRBV6-6|17|TRBD1|TRBJ1-1|-
CASSRARDRGIHTEAFF
TGTGCCAGCAGTCGCGCCCGGGACAGGGGGATACACACTGAAGCTTTCTTT
>TRBV27|14|TRBD1|TRBJ1-1|few
CASSIRGKNTEAFF
TGTGCCAGCAGTATCAGGGGGAAGAACACTGAAGCTTTCTTT
>TRBV9|14|TRBD1|TRBJ2-5|many
CASSRQGAMETQYF
TGTGCCAGCAGCAGACAGGGGGCGATGGAGACCCAGTACTTC
>TRBV27|13|-|TRBJ2-5|-
CASSLVHRETQYF
TGTGCCAGCAGTTTAGTTCATCGCGAGACCCAGTACTTC
>TRBV6-5|16|-|TRBJ1-3|few
CASSGNRAFSGNTIYF
TGTGCCAGCAGTGGGAACAGGGCTTTCTCTGGAAACACCATATATTTT
>TRBV12-3/TRBV12-4|17|-|TRBJ1-4|-
CASSLDGVAWANEKLFF
TGTGCCAGCAGCCTGGACGGGGTTGCGTGGGCTAATGAAAAACTGTTTTTT
>TRBV12-3/TRBV12-4|12|-|TRBJ2-3|-
CANSWRRDTQYF
TGTGCCAACAGCTGGAGAAGAGATACGCAGTATTTT
>TRBV7-2|16|TRBD1|TRBJ1-5|-
CASSFRPGGRNQPQHF
TGTGCCAGCAGCTTCCGCCCAGGGGGACGGAATCAGCCCCAGCATTTT